This T cell receptor beta chain was retrieved from a study of T cells in Graves' hyperthyroidism and ophthalmopathy. Regions amplified from RNA transcripts were the TCR beta CDR3 regions. The HTBI primer set was used in a first-round RT-PCR of the TCR CDR3. TCRdb processed the multiplex PCR reads anew with MiXCR; each CDR3 protein has one entry. The top ten clones hold over 15% of a sample with about 720,000 distinct CDR3 sequences, 18% of them seen once. V dropped 2 bases and J dropped 3 bases, with 4 bases sitting between them. Germline values: CDR1 SGHNT, CDR2 YYREEE (reference sequence). CDR3 length equals 12 residues. This clonotype was recorded a few times.

Sequences were obtained from blood. The receptor's source is a woman aged 45-65 years with Graves' hyperthyroidism that later progressed to Graves' ophthalmopathy. This chain links TRBV5-4 with TRBJ2-3; D ambiguous. The CDR3 region is CASSFFTDTQYF. The CDR3 DNA reads TGTGCCAGCAGCTTCTTTACAGATACGCAGTATTTT.